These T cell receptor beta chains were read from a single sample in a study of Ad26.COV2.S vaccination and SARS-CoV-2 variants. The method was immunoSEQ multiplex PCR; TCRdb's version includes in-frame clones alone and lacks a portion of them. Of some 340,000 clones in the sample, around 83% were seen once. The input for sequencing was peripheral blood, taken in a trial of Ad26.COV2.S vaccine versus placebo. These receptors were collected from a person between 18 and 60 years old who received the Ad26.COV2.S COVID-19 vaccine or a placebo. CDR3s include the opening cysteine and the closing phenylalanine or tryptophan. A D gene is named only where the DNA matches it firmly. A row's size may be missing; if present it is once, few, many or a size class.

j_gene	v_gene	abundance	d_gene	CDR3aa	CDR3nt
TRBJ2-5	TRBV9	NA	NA	CASSEGGTQETQYF	TGTGCCAGCAGCGAGGGAGGAACCCAAGAGACCCAGTACTTC
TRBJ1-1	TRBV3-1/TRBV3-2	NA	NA	CASSQSSLSSTEAFF	TGTGCCAGCAGCCAATCGTCTCTAAGTAGTACTGAAGCTTTCTTT
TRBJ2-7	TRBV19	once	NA	CASSIQISYEQYF	TGTGCCAGTAGTATTCAGATTTCCTACGAGCAGTACTTC
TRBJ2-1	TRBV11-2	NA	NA	CASSLGRHNEQFF	TGTGCCAGCAGCTTAGGGCGGCACAATGAGCAGTTCTTC
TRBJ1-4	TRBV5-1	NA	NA	CASSLATDRNEKLFF	TGCGCCAGCAGCTTGGCCACGGACAGAAATGAAAAACTGTTTTTT
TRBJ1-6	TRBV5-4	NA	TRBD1	CASSLGGTGGARSPLHF	TGTGCCAGCAGCTTGGGAGGGACAGGGGGTGCTAGGTCACCCCTCCACTTT
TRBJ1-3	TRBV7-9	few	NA	CASSLGEVGNTIYF	TGTGCCAGCAGCTTAGGGGAGGTCGGAAACACCATATATTTT
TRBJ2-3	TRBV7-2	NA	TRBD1	CASSFRGQNPTDTQYF	TGTGCCAGCAGCTTTCGGGGACAGAACCCCACAGATACGCAGTATTTT
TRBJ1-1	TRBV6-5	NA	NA	CASRANTEAFF	TGTGCCAGCAGGGCGAACACTGAAGCTTTCTTT
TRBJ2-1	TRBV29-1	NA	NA	CSVLSGSDEQFF	TGCAGCGTTCTGAGCGGGTCGGATGAGCAGTTCTTC
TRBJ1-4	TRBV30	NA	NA	CACLEATGKLFF	TGTGCCTGCCTTGAGGCGACGGGAAAACTGTTTTTT
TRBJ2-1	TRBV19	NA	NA	CASSIGQNNEQFF	TGTGCCAGTAGTATAGGCCAAAACAATGAGCAGTTCTTC
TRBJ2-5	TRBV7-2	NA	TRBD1	CASSPGTVGTQYF	TGTGCCAGCAGCCCAGGGACAGTTGGGACCCAGTACTTC
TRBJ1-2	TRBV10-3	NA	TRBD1	CAISGGQWLGGYTF	TGTGCCATCAGTGGGGGACAGTGGTTGGGAGGCTACACCTTC
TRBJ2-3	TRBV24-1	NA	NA	CATSDPSGDTQYF	TGTGCCACCAGTGATCCGTCTGGGGATACGCAGTATTTT
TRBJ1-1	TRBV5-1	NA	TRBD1	CASKKGTGTTEAFF	TGCGCCAGCAAAAAGGGGACAGGGACCACTGAAGCTTTCTTT
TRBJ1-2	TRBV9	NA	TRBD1	CASSSGTGGTGYTF	TGTGCCAGCAGCTCGGGGACAGGGGGAACTGGCTACACCTTC
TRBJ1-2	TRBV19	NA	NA	CASSIEGTSFRGYTF	TGTGCCAGTAGTATAGAGGGGACATCTTTTCGCGGCTACACCTTC
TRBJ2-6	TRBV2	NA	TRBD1	CASRMGQGAGANVLTF	TGTGCCAGCAGGATGGGACAGGGTGCTGGGGCCAACGTCCTGACTTTC
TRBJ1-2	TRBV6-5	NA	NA	CASSYGNGGYTF	TGTGCCAGCAGTTATGGGAATGGGGGCTACACCTTC
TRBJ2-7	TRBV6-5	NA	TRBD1	CASRDRVKNEQYF	TGTGCCAGCCGGGACAGGGTCAAGAACGAGCAGTACTTC
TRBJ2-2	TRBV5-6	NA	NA	CASSWGHPRNTGELFF	TGTGCCAGCAGCTGGGGACACCCGCGGAACACCGGGGAGCTGTTTTTT
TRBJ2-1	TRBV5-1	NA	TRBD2	CASSLGLLRGGDSYNEQFF	TGCGCCAGCAGCTTGGGACTCTTGCGCGGGGGAGACTCCTACAATGAGCAGTTCTTC
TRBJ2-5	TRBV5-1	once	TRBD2	CASSLGTSGGVETQYF	TGCGCCAGCAGCTTGGGGACTAGCGGGGGAGTCGAGACCCAGTACTTC
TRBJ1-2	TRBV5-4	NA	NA	CASTLGGYAGLGGYTF	TGTGCCAGCACCCTGGGGGGGTACGCCGGGTTGGGCGGCTACACCTTC
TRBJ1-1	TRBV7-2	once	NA	CASSLEQSRTEAFF	TGTGCCAGCAGCTTAGAACAGAGCCGTACAGAAGCTTTCTTT
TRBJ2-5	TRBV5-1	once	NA	CASSLGEWGETQYF	TGCGCCAGCAGCTTGGGGGAATGGGGAGAGACCCAGTACTTC
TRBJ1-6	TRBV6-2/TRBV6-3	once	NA	CASSYKGAHNSPLHF	TGTGCCAGCAGTTACAAGGGAGCTCATAATTCACCCCTCCACTTT
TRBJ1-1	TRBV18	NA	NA	CASSLQGRESEAFF	TGTGCCAGCTCACTTCAAGGGAGGGAATCAGAAGCTTTCTTT
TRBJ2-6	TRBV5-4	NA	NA	CASSFNSGANVLTF	TGTGCCAGCAGCTTCAACTCTGGGGCCAACGTCCTGACTTTC
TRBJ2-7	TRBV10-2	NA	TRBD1	CASSEWDREISDEQYF	TGCGCCAGCAGTGAGTGGGACAGGGAGATATCAGACGAGCAGTACTTC
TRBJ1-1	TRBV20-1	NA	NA	CSASSDLNTEAFF	TGCAGTGCTAGTTCGGACCTTAACACTGAAGCTTTCTTT
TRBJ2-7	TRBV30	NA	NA	CAWSLRRDTPYEQYF	TGTGCCTGGAGTCTCCGACGGGACACCCCCTACGAGCAGTACTTC
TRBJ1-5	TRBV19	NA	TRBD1	CASSTSGTAYYQPQHF	TGTGCCAGTAGTACATCCGGGACAGCTTATTATCAGCCCCAGCATTTT
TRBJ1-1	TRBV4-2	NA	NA	CASSQDLRAGGYTEAFF	TGTGCCAGCAGCCAAGACCTTAGGGCGGGGGGGTACACTGAAGCTTTCTTT
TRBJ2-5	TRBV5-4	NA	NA	CASSLEGSLEAQYF	TGTGCCAGCAGCTTGGAGGGTTCCCTCGAGGCCCAGTACTTC
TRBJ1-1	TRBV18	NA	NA	CASSPRTSTDTEAFF	TGTGCCAGCTCACCACGGACGAGTACGGATACTGAAGCTTTCTTT
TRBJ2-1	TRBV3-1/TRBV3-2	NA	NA	CASSQNYNEQFF	TGTGCCAGCAGCCAGAACTACAATGAGCAGTTCTTC
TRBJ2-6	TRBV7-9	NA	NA	CASSLARGRSGANVLTF	TGTGCCAGCAGCTTGGCTCGGGGGCGCTCTGGGGCCAACGTCCTGACTTTC
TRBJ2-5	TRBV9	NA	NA	CASSKTTSEETQYF	TGTGCCAGCAGCAAGACGACAAGTGAAGAGACCCAGTACTTC
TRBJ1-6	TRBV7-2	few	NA	CASSLVQNSPLHF	TGTGCCAGCAGCTTAGTACAGAATTCACCCCTCCACTTT
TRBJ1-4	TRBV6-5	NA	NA	CASSYSWATNEKLFF	TGTGCCAGCAGTTACTCGTGGGCAACTAATGAAAAACTGTTTTTT
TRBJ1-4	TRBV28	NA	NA	CASSPGATNEKLFF	TGTGCCAGCAGTCCAGGGGCTACTAATGAAAAACTGTTTTTT
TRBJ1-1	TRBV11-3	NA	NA	CASSLARIGSEAFF	TGTGCCAGCAGCTTAGCGAGGATCGGGTCTGAAGCTTTCTTT
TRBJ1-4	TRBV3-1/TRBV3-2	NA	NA	CASSPTSNRENEKLFF	TGTGCCAGCAGCCCCACGTCAAACAGGGAGAATGAAAAACTGTTTTTT
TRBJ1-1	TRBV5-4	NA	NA	CASSSRDGDTEAFF	TGTGCCAGCAGCTCCCGGGACGGAGACACTGAAGCTTTCTTT
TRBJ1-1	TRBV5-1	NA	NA	CASSVKTLNTEAFF	TGCGCCAGCAGCGTGAAAACTTTAAACACTGAAGCTTTCTTT
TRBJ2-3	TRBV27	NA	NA	CASSRDGPTDTQYF	TGTGCCAGCAGCCGGGACGGCCCTACAGATACGCAGTATTTT
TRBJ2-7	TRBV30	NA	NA	CAWSYEGPYEQYF	TGTGCCTGGAGCTACGAGGGACCCTACGAGCAGTACTTC
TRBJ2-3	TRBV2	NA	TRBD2	CASSTSGGVTDTQYF	TGTGCCAGCAGTACTAGCGGGGGGGTCACAGATACGCAGTATTTT
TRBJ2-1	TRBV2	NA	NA	CASSPEVRNEQFF	TGTGCCAGCAGCCCAGAAGTGAGGAATGAGCAGTTCTTC
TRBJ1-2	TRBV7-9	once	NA	CASSLRGGDYGYTF	TGTGCCAGCAGCTTAAGAGGGGGTGACTATGGCTACACCTTC
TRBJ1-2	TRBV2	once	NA	CASSAAGGYTF	TGTGCCAGCAGCGCGGCTGGGGGCTACACCTTC
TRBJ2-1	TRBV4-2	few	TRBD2	CASSDGTSESDEQFF	TGTGCCAGCAGCGACGGGACTAGCGAGTCCGATGAGCAGTTCTTC
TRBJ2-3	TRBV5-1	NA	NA	CASSTGLSWTTDTQYF	TGCGCCAGCAGCACTGGTCTTTCTTGGACCACAGATACGCAGTATTTT